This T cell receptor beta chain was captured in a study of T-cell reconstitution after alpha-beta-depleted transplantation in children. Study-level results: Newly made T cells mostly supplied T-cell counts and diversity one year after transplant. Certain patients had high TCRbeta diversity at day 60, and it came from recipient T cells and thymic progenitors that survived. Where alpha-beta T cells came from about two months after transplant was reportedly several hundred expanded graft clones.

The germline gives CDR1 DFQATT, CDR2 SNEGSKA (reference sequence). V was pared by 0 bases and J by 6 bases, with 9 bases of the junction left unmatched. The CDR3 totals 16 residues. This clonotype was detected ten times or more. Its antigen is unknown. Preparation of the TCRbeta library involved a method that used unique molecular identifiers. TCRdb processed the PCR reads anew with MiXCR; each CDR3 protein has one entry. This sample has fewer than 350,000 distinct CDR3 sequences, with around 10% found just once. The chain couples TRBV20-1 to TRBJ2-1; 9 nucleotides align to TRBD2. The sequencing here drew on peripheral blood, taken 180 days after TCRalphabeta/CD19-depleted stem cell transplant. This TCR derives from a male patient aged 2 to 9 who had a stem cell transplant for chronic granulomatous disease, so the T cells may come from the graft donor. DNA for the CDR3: TGCAGTGCTAGAGATCCAGGGCGGACTAGCGTCAATGAGCAGTTCTTC. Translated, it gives CSARDPGRTSVNEQFF.